This T cell receptor beta chain was identified in a study of blood T cell repertoires in COVID-19. Overall study: Whether acute or convalescent, the COVID-19 samples came from the United States, Italy and Spain. T cells, B-cell-depleted T cells, or PBMCs provided the cDNA or gDNA that served as material.

Study processing details: Counts of nucleated cells, estimated from reference gene primer amplification, were obtained. Sequencing was performed with immunoSEQ multiplex PCR; in TCRdb, only in-frame clones are kept and a portion is missing. V and J calls and clone size are copied from that table; D and trimming were computed from the DNA. The sample records just over 350,000 clones, less than 90% being singletons. Enrollment of patients from Seattle took place during active infection, with longitudinal follow-up. Trimming removed 6 bases from V and 0 bases from J; junction bases left unmatched: 0. The CDR3 spans 14 residues. Germline loops: CDR1 SGHTA, CDR2 FQGTGA.

The chain carries TRBV7-3 and TRBJ2-2, with TRBD1 matching over 8 bases. The sequence derives from a woman aged 55-75 years with COVID-19, enrolled during active disease. The sample was peripheral blood. In DNA form, the CDR3 reads TGTGCCAGCAGGGGACAGGCGAACACCGGGGAGCTGTTTTTT. It specifies CASRGQANTGELFF.